Listed below are T cell receptor beta chains from one sample, sequenced in a study of blood T cell repertoires in COVID-19. The protocol was immunoSEQ multiplex PCR, while the TCRdb copy is restricted to in-frame clones and leaves out a portion. Seen here are 390,000 or so clones, approximately 90% observed once, and the top ten hold approximately 1.5%. Sequencing input: peripheral blood. The source of these receptors is a woman in her twenties or thirties with active or convalescent COVID-19. Both conserved end residues are part of each CDR3. A D gene is named only where the DNA matches it firmly. Size is stated for part of the rows, as once, few or many counts, or as a class when the clone is expanded.

V gene,clone size,J gene,D gene,CDR3 protein,CDR3 DNA
TRBV29-1,few,TRBJ2-7,.,CSVARSIEQYF,TGCAGCGTTGCCCGGTCGATCGAGCAGTACTTC
TRBV5-6,.,TRBJ1-5,.,CASSLKRAGNQPQHF,TGTGCCAGCAGCTTGAAAAGGGCGGGGAATCAGCCCCAGCATTTT
TRBV18,.,TRBJ1-1,.,CASSLSGNLNTEAFF,TGTGCCAGCTCACTATCAGGGAACTTGAACACTGAAGCTTTCTTT
TRBV6-5,few,TRBJ1-2,TRBD1,CASGNRGWGYTF,TGTGCCAGCGGGAACAGGGGTTGGGGCTACACCTTC
TRBV6-4,.,TRBJ2-3,TRBD2,CASSLAGDPDTQYF,TGTGCCAGCAGTCTAGCGGGGGATCCAGATACGCAGTATTTT
TRBV11-1,.,TRBJ1-1,.,CASSSFDMTEAFF,TGTGCCAGCAGCTCCTTCGACATGACTGAAGCTTTCTTT
TRBV11-2,.,TRBJ1-5,.,CASSLVQGWGNQPQHF,TGTGCCAGCAGCTTAGTGCAGGGTTGGGGCAATCAGCCCCAGCATTTT
TRBV19,.,TRBJ2-6,.,CASSMIRGTLNSGANVLTF,TGTGCCAGTAGTATGATCAGGGGCACATTAAACTCTGGGGCCAACGTCCTGACTTTC
TRBV19,.,TRBJ1-1,TRBD1,CASNKRTGGITEAFF,TGTGCCAGTAATAAAAGGACAGGGGGGATCACTGAAGCTTTCTTT
TRBV4-2,.,TRBJ1-3,.,CASSQDPTVSGNTIYF,TGTGCCAGCAGCCAAGACCCGACAGTCTCTGGAAACACCATATATTTT
TRBV4-1,.,TRBJ1-4,TRBD1,CASSQDLQGLGEKLFF,TGCGCCAGCAGCCAAGACCTACAGGGGCTAGGTGAAAAACTGTTTTTT
TRBV11-2,.,TRBJ2-3,.,CASSLVQAHTQYF,TGTGCCAGCAGCTTAGTTCAGGCTCATACGCAGTATTTT
TRBV19,.,TRBJ1-2,.,CASSPAAGQGYTF,TGTGCCAGTAGTCCCGCGGCCGGCCAGGGCTACACCTTC
TRBV11-2,.,TRBJ2-1,.,CASSLEYHNEQFF,TGTGCCAGCAGCTTAGAGTATCACAATGAGCAGTTCTTC
TRBV21-1,.,TRBJ1-2,.,CASSKKMDSYGYTF,TGTGCCAGCAGCAAAAAAATGGACAGCTATGGCTACACCTTC
TRBV29-1,.,TRBJ2-1,.,CSVENGFSYNEQFF,TGCAGCGTTGAAAACGGGTTCTCCTACAATGAGCAGTTCTTC
TRBV7-9,many,TRBJ1-2,.,CASSLDMESAGYTF,TGTGCCAGCAGCTTAGATATGGAGTCTGCTGGCTACACCTTC
TRBV2,.,TRBJ1-5,TRBD1,CASSLTGTESNQPQHF,TGTGCCAGCAGTTTGACCGGGACAGAATCCAATCAGCCCCAGCATTTT
TRBV5-1,.,TRBJ2-7,TRBD1,CASKREPETGVYEQYF,TGCGCCAGCAAGCGAGAACCCGAGACAGGGGTGTACGAGCAGTACTTC
TRBV5-3,.,TRBJ1-6,TRBD1,CARNPQGSPLHF,TGTGCCAGAAACCCACAGGGGTCGCCCCTCCACTTT
TRBV29-1,once,TRBJ2-3,TRBD2,CSVELLAGATGSTDTQYF,TGCAGCGTTGAATTACTAGCGGGGGCCACAGGGTCCACAGATACGCAGTATTTT
TRBV10-2,.,TRBJ2-3,TRBD2,CASSGRASADTQYF,TGCGCCAGTAGCGGGAGGGCCTCTGCAGATACGCAGTATTTT
TRBV5-1,.,TRBJ2-1,TRBD2,CASSFLGLAGISRYNEQFF,TGCGCCAGCAGCTTCCTCGGACTAGCGGGAATTTCCCGCTACAATGAGCAGTTCTTC
TRBV25-1,.,TRBJ1-1,.,CASRTLNTEAFF,TGTGCCAGCAGGACACTGAACACTGAAGCTTTCTTT
TRBV4-1,.,TRBJ2-7,TRBD1,CASGDTTGSYEQYF,TGCGCCAGCGGAGACACGACAGGGTCCTACGAGCAGTACTTC
TRBV5-4,.,TRBJ2-2,TRBD2,CASSSSSGSYTGELFF,TGTGCCAGCAGCTCCTCCAGCGGGAGCTACACCGGGGAGCTGTTTTTT
TRBV11-2,.,TRBJ2-7,.,CASSLVDGGSYEQYF,TGTGCCAGCAGCTTAGTAGACGGGGGCTCCTACGAGCAGTACTTC
TRBV5-1,.,TRBJ2-7,.,CASSPAGSSYEQYF,TGCGCCAGCAGCCCGGCCGGGAGTAGCTACGAGCAGTACTTC
TRBV12-5,.,TRBJ2-1,TRBD2,CASGLVLAGVHEQFF,TGTGCTAGTGGTTTGGTACTAGCGGGGGTCCATGAGCAGTTCTTC
TRBV10-1,.,TRBJ2-2,.,CASTSGSRAGELFF,TGCGCCAGCACCTCAGGGTCTAGGGCCGGGGAGCTGTTTTTT
TRBV19,.,TRBJ1-2,TRBD1,CASIGDRGTYTF,TGTGCCAGTATCGGGGACAGGGGGACCTACACCTTC
TRBV2,once,TRBJ1-1,TRBD1,CASSTPTGMNTEAFF,TGTGCCAGCAGCACTCCGACAGGGATGAACACTGAAGCTTTCTTT
TRBV2,.,TRBJ2-1,.,CASKPGAYNEQFF,TGTGCCAGCAAACCGGGGGCCTACAATGAGCAGTTCTTC
TRBV12-3/TRBV12-4,once,TRBJ1-1,TRBD1,CASSLEGATEAFF,TGTGCCAGCAGTTTAGAGGGGGCCACTGAAGCTTTCTTT
TRBV18,.,TRBJ1-5,.,CASSLLSGSNQPQHF,TGTGCCAGCTCACTCCTATCGGGAAGTAATCAGCCCCAGCATTTT
TRBV12-5,few,TRBJ2-7,TRBD2,CASDIAGGSGYF,TGTGCTAGTGATATAGCGGGGGGCTCCGGGTACTTC
TRBV5-5,.,TRBJ1-1,.,CASTPPWGVPNTEAFF,TGTGCCAGCACCCCCCCTTGGGGCGTCCCGAACACTGAAGCTTTCTTT
TRBV6-2/TRBV6-3,.,TRBJ2-7,.,CASSYSGIAYEQYF,TGTGCCAGCAGTTACTCGGGCATTGCCTACGAGCAGTACTTC
TRBV6-1,.,TRBJ1-2,.,CASSEYAGNYGYTF,TGTGCCAGCAGTGAATACGCAGGGAACTATGGCTACACCTTC
TRBV10-3,once,TRBJ1-2,TRBD1,CAISEPGQDLGGYTF,TGTGCCATCAGTGAGCCGGGACAGGACCTAGGGGGCTACACCTTC
TRBV15,.,TRBJ2-5,TRBD1,CATSRDRGGWETQYF,TGTGCCACCAGCAGAGATCGAGGGGGCTGGGAGACCCAGTACTTC
TRBV7-2,.,TRBJ2-1,.,CASSFAGFGNEQFF,TGTGCCAGCAGCTTCGCAGGGTTCGGCAATGAGCAGTTCTTC
TRBV3-1/TRBV3-2,.,TRBJ2-7,.,CASSRESSYEQYF,TGTGCCAGCAGCCGGGAGAGCTCCTACGAGCAGTACTTC
TRBV5-4,.,TRBJ1-3,.,CASSSGTESSGNTIYF,TGTGCCAGCAGCTCCGGGACTGAGAGCTCTGGAAACACCATATATTTT
TRBV29-1,.,TRBJ1-1,TRBD1,CSAPKDPRGPTEAFF,TGCAGCGCCCCAAAAGACCCGAGGGGGCCCACTGAAGCTTTCTTT
TRBV3-1/TRBV3-2,.,TRBJ1-2,.,CASSQVRRVGGGGYTF,TGTGCCAGCAGCCAAGTACGGAGGGTCGGAGGCGGTGGCTACACCTTC
TRBV6-2/TRBV6-3,.,TRBJ2-4,TRBD1,CASSYSGTGSDIQYF,TGTGCCAGCAGTTACTCAGGGACAGGGAGTGACATTCAGTACTTC
TRBV6-2/TRBV6-3,.,TRBJ2-7,.,CASSYNSGGRSLHEQYF,TGTGCCAGCAGTTATAATAGTGGGGGCCGATCCCTCCACGAGCAGTACTTC
TRBV20-1,.,TRBJ1-2,.,CSASSSGVRYGYTF,TGCAGTGCTAGTAGCAGCGGGGTTAGGTATGGCTACACCTTC
TRBV11-2,.,TRBJ1-3,.,CATSGGTGNTIYF,TGTGCCACCTCTGGGGGGACTGGAAACACCATATATTTT
TRBV6-5,.,TRBJ2-7,TRBD1,CASSPQGAGYEQYF,TGTGCCAGCAGTCCACAGGGGGCGGGCTACGAGCAGTACTTC
TRBV27,.,TRBJ2-7,TRBD1,CASSLSGGLVYEQYF,TGTGCCAGCAGTTTATCAGGGGGCCTTGTTTACGAGCAGTACTTC
TRBV5-8,.,TRBJ1-2,TRBD1,CASSPGQGIDYGYTF,TGTGCCAGCAGCCCGGGACAGGGGATCGACTATGGCTACACCTTC
TRBV11-2,.,TRBJ1-2,TRBD1,CASSPTGENGYTF,TGTGCCAGCAGCCCGACAGGGGAGAATGGCTACACCTTC
TRBV18,.,TRBJ1-1,.,CASSPPGGVGTEAFF,TGTGCCAGCTCACCACCGGGGGGGGTGGGGACTGAAGCTTTCTTT
TRBV5-6,.,TRBJ2-1,TRBD2,CASSGGLAGHNEQFF,TGTGCCAGCAGCGGGGGACTAGCGGGACATAATGAGCAGTTCTTC